A selection of T cell receptor beta chains follows, all from one sample in a study of T cells in Graves' hyperthyroidism and ophthalmopathy. MiXCR, applied by TCRdb to the multiplex PCR reads, yields one record per CDR3 protein. Of around 700,000 distinct CDR3 sequences in the sample, about 19% were seen once. The sequenced sample was blood. Receptors were obtained from a woman aged 45-59 years with Graves' hyperthyroidism that later progressed to Graves' ophthalmopathy. The CDR3 runs from the conserved cysteine through the conserved F or W. A D gene is named only where the DNA matches it firmly. Only part of the rows carry a size: once, few, many, or a class if the clone is expanded.

d_call	clone_size	cdr3_length	v_call	j_call	cdr3_nt	cdr3_aa
TRBD1	NA	12	TRBV20-1	TRBJ1-2	TGCAGTGGGTCGGACAGGGAGGATGGCTACACCTTC	CSGSDREDGYTF
TRBD1	many	14	TRBV7-9	TRBJ2-1	TGTGCCAGCGAGACAGGACAGGGGCGAAATGAGCAGTTCTTC	CASETGQGRNEQFF
TRBD2	NA	17	TRBV11-3	TRBJ2-7	TGTGCCAGCTCACCGGGACTAGCGGGAGGTCGGGACTACGAGCAGTACTTC	CASSPGLAGGRDYEQYF
TRBD1	NA	15	TRBV9	TRBJ1-1	TGTGCCAGCAGCGGCTACAGGGGGTTGTTCGCTGAAGCTTTCTTT	CASSGYRGLFAEAFF
NA	few	14	TRBV2	TRBJ1-1	TGTGCCAGCACCCAGGGATTTGAGGGGACTGAAGCTTTCTTT	CASTQGFEGTEAFF
TRBD2	few	15	TRBV6-2/TRBV6-3	TRBJ2-2	TGTGCCAGCAGAATGACTAGCGAGAACACCGGGGAGCTGTTTTTT	CASRMTSENTGELFF
NA	NA	14	TRBV19	TRBJ2-6	TGTGCCAGTCGACCGACCTCTGGGGCCAACGTCCTGACTTTC	CASRPTSGANVLTF
TRBD2	many	14	TRBV10-2	TRBJ2-1	TGCGCCAGCAGGCTAGCGGGGGGCTACAATGAGCAGTTCTTC	CASRLAGGYNEQFF
NA	few	15	TRBV6-5	TRBJ1-4	TGTGCCAGCAGTTACCCGGACCGTGGTAATGAAAAACTGTTTTTT	CASSYPDRGNEKLFF
NA	many	17	TRBV13	TRBJ2-1	TGTGCCAGCAGCCGAGGGGCCGGCCTGGGGGCCTACAATGAGCAGTTCTTC	CASSRGAGLGAYNEQFF
NA	NA	14	TRBV11-2	TRBJ2-1	TGTGCCAGCAGCTTAGACTCCTGGGGAAATGAGCAGTTCTTC	CASSLDSWGNEQFF
TRBD1	few	16	TRBV6-5	TRBJ2-5	TGTGCCAGCAGTTACTCGGGGACAGGGGACCAAGAGACCCAGTACTTC	CASSYSGTGDQETQYF
NA	NA	16	TRBV6-1	TRBJ1-1	TGTGCCAGCAGTGAAATGGGCAGGGCTTCAAACACTGAAGCTTTCTTT	CASSEMGRASNTEAFF
TRBD1	few	17	TRBV6-5	TRBJ1-6	TGTGCCAGCAGTTACGGACAGGGGGACTACTATAATTCACCCCTCCACTTT	CASSYGQGDYYNSPLHF
NA	few	15	TRBV19	TRBJ2-1	TGTGCCAGTACACCGGGACGGCTACATTACAATGAGCAGTTCTTC	CASTPGRLHYNEQFF
NA	many	14	TRBV18	TRBJ1-1	TGTGCCAGCTCTGGGGGAGTGAGGGCCACTGAAGCTTTCTTT	CASSGGVRATEAFF
NA	NA	16	TRBV4-1	TRBJ2-5	TGCGCCAGCAGCCAAGCACCGGACTTCCCTGTGGAGACCCAGTACTTC	CASSQAPDFPVETQYF
TRBD1	NA	13	TRBV11-3	TRBJ2-4	TGTGCCAGCAGCCGGGACAGGGGTGGCATTCAGTACTTC	CASSRDRGGIQYF